Listed here are 28 T cell receptor beta chains from one sample, sequenced in a study of post-analysis software for immune sequencing data. No antigen has been identified for these receptors. Whole-study results and caveats: When patients were compared with controls, a handful of TRBV segments were more frequent, TRBV5-6, TRBV5-1 and TRBV20-1 among them.

Unique molecular identifiers featured in each of the TCR beta cDNA libraries. TCRdb recomputed calls from the PCR reads with MiXCR, one row per CDR3 protein. The profile shows some 500,000 distinct CDR3 sequences, roughly 45% of them singletons. Material for sequencing was blood. The receptors here all came from a girl aged 5-17 years with multiple sclerosis.

This clonotype was counted a few times. As DNA, the CDR3 is TGCAGCGTCGTCAGGGGCCTCTCCTACGAGCAGTACTTC. Encoded protein: CSVVRGLSYEQYF. The chain combines TRBV29-1 with TRBJ2-7; perhaps TRBD1 as D (6 bases). The CDR3 contains 13 residues. Trimming took 6 bases from V and 0 from J, leaving 12 bases between them. Germline loops: CDR1 SQVTM, CDR2 ANQGSEA.

The V call is TRBV6-6, the J call TRBJ2-7; D possibly corresponds to TRBD1 (5 bases). Germline loops: CDR1 MNHNY, CDR2 SVGAGI (reference sequence). V was pared by 0 bases and J by 0 bases, with 9 bases between. CDR3 size: 15 residues. The CDR3 here is CASSYSTARSYEQYF. DNA for the CDR3: TGTGCCAGCAGTTACTCGACAGCCCGCTCCTACGAGCAGTACTTC.

V and J are TRBV29-1 and TRBJ1-1; 7 bases align to TRBD1. The germline CDR1 and CDR2 sequences are SQVTM and ANQGSEA. The CDR3 consists of 15 residues. J lost 3 bases, V lost 6 bases, and 13 bases had no gene match. The CDR3 coding sequence is TGCAGCGTCGACGACAGGGCGAAGGTGGACACTGAAGCTTTCTTT. Encoded protein: CSVDDRAKVDTEAFF.

CDR3 sequence reads: CASSSRDGTEAFF. In nucleotides, the CDR3 is TGCGCCAGCAGCTCGCGAGATGGCACTGAAGCTTTCTTT. This chain joins TRBV5-1 and TRBJ1-1; D uncertain. Germline assignment: CDR1 SGHRS and CDR2 YFSETQ. V was cut by 3 bases and J by 4 bases, with 10 bases left in between. This CDR3 comprises 13 residues.

This clonotype was recorded a few times. The chain links TRBV11-2 to TRBJ1-6, with D unclear. CDR3 length: 17 residues. Germline V gene data show CDR1 as SGHAT and CDR2 as FQNNGV. The V end was cut by 1 base, the J end by 5 bases, with 15 bases between. The CDR3 DNA is TGTGCCAGCAGCTTAGTGTACGCTACTTCCAATAATTCACCCCTCCACTTT. It translates to CASSLVYATSNNSPLHF. The full variable domain, its missing parts supplied by reference TRBV11-2 and TRBJ1-6, is EAGVAQSPRYKIIEKRQSVAFWCNPISGHATLYWYQQILGQGPKLLIQFQNNGVVDDSQLPKDRFSAERLKGVDSTLKIQPAKLEDSAVYLCASSLVYATSNNSPLHFGNGTRLTVT.

The V gene is TRBV20-1, the J gene TRBJ2-7, with 11 bases lining up with TRBD2. J lost 1 base, V lost 5 bases, and 10 bases had no gene match. Germline CDR1 and CDR2: DFQATT and SNEGSKA (reference sequence). CDR3 length: 16 residues. CDR3 loop: CSAPRSGRGLSYEQYF. CDR3 coding DNA: TGCAGTGCTCCTCGTAGCGGGAGGGGTTTATCCTACGAGCAGTACTTC.

The chain carries TRBV20-1 and TRBJ2-7; D is uncertain. This CDR3 is built from 14 residues. Trimming left V 1 base short and J 4 bases short, with 14 bases between. CDR1 is DFQATT and CDR2 is SNEGSKA in the germline V gene (reference sequence). The CDR3 coding sequence is TGCAGTGCTAGAGTGGTCCCCAGAGTATACGAGCAGTACTTC. Translation: CSARVVPRVYEQYF.

The genes are TRBV6-1 and TRBJ2-7; perhaps D is TRBD1 or TRBD2 (5 bases each). V was cut by 5 bases and J by 1 base, with 12 bases left in between. The CDR3 has 14 amino acids. Per germline, CDR1 MNHNS and CDR2 SASEGT. CDR3 nucleotides: TGTGCCAGCAGTTCCCGGGACCGTTCCTACGAGCAGTACTTC. This codes for CASSSRDRSYEQYF.

The chain links TRBV28 to TRBJ2-7; 10 positions match TRBD1. CDR1 is MDHEN, CDR2 SYDVKM, per germline. V lost 3 bases and J lost 1; bases outside the gene matches: 3. The CDR3 has 15 amino acids. CDR3 DNA sequence: TGTGCCAGCAGTTTGCGGGACAGGGGTTCCTACGAGCAGTACTTC. Amino acid sequence: CASSLRDRGSYEQYF.

V and J are TRBV24-1 and TRBJ2-1; 9 positions agree with TRBD1. Germline CDR1 is KGHDR and CDR2 is SFDVKD. V dropped 5 bases and J dropped 13; count of bases not matched to a gene: 8. This CDR3 spans 13 amino acids. The CDR3 DNA is TGTGCCACCAGTGTCAGCGGGACAGGGCCCCAGTTCTTC. It specifies CATSVSGTGPQFF.

This clonotype was picked up a small number of times. The J gene is TRBJ2-7, the V gene TRBV5-1; 12 bases agree with TRBD2. The CDR3 has 18 residues. From germline, CDR1 is SGHRS and CDR2 YFSETQ. Losses at the gene ends were 4 bases for V and 2 bases for J; bases not matched to a gene: 13. The CDR3 DNA reads as TGCGCCAGCAGCCCGGGGACCGTACTAGCGGGAGGCACCTACGAGCAGTACTTC. Translating it yields CASSPGTVLAGGTYEQYF.

The chain links TRBV13 to TRBJ2-1; TRBD2 matches at 9 bases. The CDR3 consists of 15 residues. CDR1 and CDR2 from the germline V gene are PRHDT and FYEKMQ (reference sequence). Trimming cost V 8 bases and J 6 bases; bases outside gene matches: 11. The CDR3 DNA reads as TGTGCCAGCGGCGAGAGACTAGCGGTCGGCAATGAGCAGTTCTTC. Protein sequence: CASGERLAVGNEQFF.

The rearrangement links TRBV5-1 to TRBJ2-3; D not certain. The germline V and J ends were trimmed by 0 bases and 6 bases, with 8 bases remaining between them. In germline, CDR1 is SGHRS, CDR2 YFSETQ. The CDR3 has 13 amino acids. The CDR3: CASSLEFGDTQYF. CDR3 DNA: TGCGCCAGCAGCTTGGAATTTGGGGATACGCAGTATTTT. Full variable domain (remainder filled in from reference TRBV5-1 and TRBJ2-3): KAGVTQTPRYLIKTRGQQVTLSCSPISGHRSVSWYQQTPGQGLQFLFEYFSETQRNKGNFPGRFSGRQFSNSRSEMNVSTLELGDSALYLCASSLEFGDTQYFGPGTRLTVL.

This clonotype was seen only a few times. The V gene is TRBV29-1, the J gene TRBJ1-1, with no clear D. The CDR3 extends over 12 amino acids. Germline loops: CDR1 SQVTM, CDR2 ANQGSEA. V lost 4 bases and J lost 2, with 8 bases in between. The CDR3 DNA follows: TGCAGCGTTGCCCCTCAAAACACTGAAGCTTTCTTT. Residues: CSVAPQNTEAFF.

This clonotype has a handful of counts. Relative to the germline gene, one junction end is altered; a read error may explain this. The V and J genes are TRBV5-1 and TRBJ2-5; D is unresolved. The DNA end is a closer match to TRBJ2-7, so the J assignment may be wrong. The CDR3 length is 13 residues. Germline values: CDR1 SGHRS, CDR2 YFSETQ. The CDR3 region is CAGSLNSNHEQYF. The CDR3, as DNA: TGCGCCGGCAGCTTAAACAGTAACCACGAGCAGTACTTC.

The table lists this clonotype with a few counts. For the CDR3, the DNA is TGTGCCAGCAGCCCCGGCCCCGGTAACATTCAGTACTTC. It encodes CASSPGPGNIQYF. The chain has TRBV12-3 or TRBV12-4 and TRBJ2-4, with D uncertain. The CDR3 runs 13 residues. Trimming left V 6 bases short and J 7 bases short, with 13 bases between.

The chain links TRBV7-9 to TRBJ2-6, with D maybe TRBD2 (6 bases). The CDR3 consists of 19 residues. CDR1 and CDR2 (germline): SEHNR, FQNEAQ (reference sequence). The V gene lost 2 bases and the J gene lost 4 bases, with 21 bases spanning the gap. The CDR3: CASSLPTLTWGEGANVLTF. CDR3 coding DNA: TGTGCCAGCAGCTTACCGACCCTAACATGGGGGGAAGGGGCCAACGTCCTGACTTTC.

V usage is TRBV4-1 and J usage is TRBJ2-7, with a tentative D call TRBD1 (6 bases). CDR1 is MGHRA, CDR2 YSYEKL, per germline. The CDR3 consists of 14 residues. V dropped 3 bases and J dropped 2 bases, with 11 bases sitting between them. In DNA form, the CDR3 reads TGCGCCAGCAGCCATCGGGACATAGCCTACGAGCAGTACTTC. Its protein product is CASSHRDIAYEQYF.

The rearrangement uses TRBV6-2 or TRBV6-3 and TRBJ1-4; D is undetermined. The CDR3 sequence is 16 residues long. V lost 4 bases, J lost 4 bases, and 16 bases lay in between. Germline V gives CDR1 MNHEY, CDR2 SVGEGT. DNA of the CDR3: TGTGCCAGCAGTTTCGGACCGGGTGGTAATAATGAAAAACTGTTTTTT. As protein: CASSFGPGGNNEKLFF.

The chain employs TRBV9 and TRBJ2-2; TRBD2 aligns across 8 bases. V dropped 4 bases and J dropped 4; count of bases not matched to a gene: 9. Germline V gene data show CDR1 as SGDLS and CDR2 as YYNGEE. This CDR3 region has 16 residues. Here the CDR3 DNA reads TGTGCCAGCAGCCTTCGAGCGGGAGAGACCACCGGGGAGCTGTTTTTT. It translates to CASSLRAGETTGELFF.

This chain connects TRBV9 to TRBJ2-4; 13 bases fit TRBD2. The V and J ends lost 4 bases and 3 bases, in that order; junction bases with no gene match: 7. This CDR3 comprises 17 residues. CDR1 and CDR2 (germline): SGDLS, YYNGEE. CDR3: CASSQTSGRSGKNIQYF. CDR3 nucleotide sequence: TGTGCCAGCAGCCAGACTAGCGGGAGGTCGGGCAAAAACATTCAGTACTTC.

This clonotype was counted only a few times. The chain couples TRBV6-5 to TRBJ1-1; tentatively, D is TRBD1 (6 bases). This CDR3 is 16 amino acids long. Trimming shortened V by 5 bases and J by 0 bases, and 16 bases separated the two germline ends. In germline, CDR1 is MNHEY, CDR2 SVGAGI. CDR3 bases: TGTGCCAGCAGTCCCCCCAGGGGAGCGATGAACACTGAAGCTTTCTTT. This codes for CASSPPRGAMNTEAFF.

CDR3 loop: CASSQGIQGARGSPLHF. In DNA form, the CDR3 reads TGCGCCAGCAGCCAAGGAATACAGGGGGCCAGGGGTTCACCCCTCCACTTT. The chain recombines TRBV4-1 with TRBJ1-6; 9 bases match TRBD1. V gave up 1 base and J gave up 9 bases; unmatched junction bases: 10. The length of the CDR3 is 17 residues. Per the germline V gene, CDR1 is MGHRA and CDR2 is YSYEKL.

This clonotype was seen more than once but under ten times. The chain is built from TRBV20-1 and TRBJ2-3; 8 bases fit TRBD1. CDR1 is DFQATT and CDR2 is SNEGSKA in the germline V gene (reference sequence). Trimming at V came to 5 bases and at J to 3 bases, leaving 7 bases not matched to a gene. The CDR3 runs 14 residues. The CDR3 region is CSAWTGLGTDTQYF. CDR3 nucleotide sequence: TGCAGTGCTTGGACAGGGTTGGGTACAGATACGCAGTATTTT.

Details on this clonotype: The junction differs from germline at one of its ends, possibly a read error. V usage is TRBV29-1 and J usage is TRBJ2-6, with a tentative D call TRBD1 (5 bases). CDR1 SQVTM and CDR2 ANQGSEA come from the germline V gene. CDR3 length: 14 amino acids. DNA for the CDR3: TGCGGCGTTGGCCCACGGTCTGGGGCCAGCGTCCTGACTTTC. Amino acids: CGVGPRSGASVLTF. Full variable domain (remainder filled in from reference TRBV29-1 and TRBJ2-6): SAVISQKPSRDICQRGTSLTIQCQVDSQVTMMFWYRQQPGQSLTLIATANQGSEATYESGFVIDKFPISRPNLTFSTLTVSNMSPEDSSIYLCGVGPRSGASVLTFGAGSRLTVL.

A few counts support this clonotype. The chain carries TRBV5-1 and TRBJ2-7, with a tentative D call TRBD1 (7 bases). Looked up from germline, CDR1 is SGHRS and CDR2 is YFSETQ. The length of the CDR3 is 15 residues. The germline V and J ends were trimmed by 4 bases and 7 bases, with 21 bases remaining between them. CDR3 in DNA: TGCGCCAGCAGCCTAGCGACAGGGTCATTTGAGGAGCAGTACTTC. It specifies CASSLATGSFEEQYF.

This clonotype appeared a few times. The chain uses TRBV4-2 and TRBJ2-3; TRBD1 or TRBD2 may be the D gene (5 bases each). There are 15 residues in the CDR3. Looked up from germline, CDR1 is LGHNA and CDR2 is YNFKEQ. V dropped 1 base and J dropped 4 bases, with 12 bases sitting between them. The CDR3 DNA follows: TGTGCCAGCAGCCAAGCCCGGGACGCCTCAGATACGCAGTATTTT. This encodes CASSQARDASDTQYF.

This clonotype has only a few counts. The V call is TRBV25-1, the J call TRBJ2-7; D is unresolved. CDR1 is MGHDK, CDR2 SYGVNS, per germline. With 6 bases removed from V and 1 base from J, the gap between germline ends came to 10 bases. This CDR3 region has 13 residues. The CDR3: CASSGRLSYEQYF. DNA for the CDR3: TGTGCCAGCAGCGGTCGCTTATCCTACGAGCAGTACTTC.